A single sample gave rise to the 13 T cell receptor beta chains below, sequenced in a study of blood T cell repertoires in COVID-19. The method was immunoSEQ multiplex PCR; TCRdb's version includes in-frame clones alone and lacks a portion of them. The table includes 250,000 to 300,000 clones, roughly four fifths detected once. The sample taken for sequencing was PBMCs or T cells enriched from blood (not recorded which). Receptors originate from a man aged 30 to 45 with acute COVID-19.

The genes are TRBV6-5 and TRBJ1-2; 9 positions match TRBD1. The V and J ends lost 7 bases and 5 bases, in that order; junction bases with no gene match: 11. The CDR3 is 15 residues long. Germline CDR1 and CDR2: MNHEY and SVGAGI. The CDR3 DNA is TGTGCCAGCAATTTCTCTCCGGGACAGGGTTATGGCTACACCTTC. Translated: CASNFSPGQGYGYTF.

This clone was detected only once. The chain uses TRBV3-1 (or the pseudogene TRBV3-2) and TRBJ1-1; 7 bases line up with TRBD1. CDR3 length: 18 amino acids. CDR1 is LGHDT and CDR2 is YNNKEL in the germline V gene (reference sequence). Germline trimming cut 5 bases from V and 0 bases from J; bases unmatched to any gene: 15. CDR3 nucleotide sequence: TGTGCCAGCAGCATGCCCGCCGGGACAGCTCTAATGAACACTGAAGCTTTCTTT. Translated: CASSMPAGTALMNTEAFF.

The chain carries TRBV3-1 (or the pseudogene TRBV3-2) and TRBJ1-1; no definite D call. Trimming removed 2 bases from V and 1 base from J, with 11 bases in between. Looked up from germline, CDR1 is LGHDT and CDR2 is YNNKEL (reference sequence). This CDR3 region has 15 residues. CDR3 coding DNA: TGTGCCAGCAGCCAACCTTACAGAGAGAACACTGAAGCTTTCTTT. Encoded protein: CASSQPYRENTEAFF.

The gene calls are TRBV4-1 and TRBJ1-5; D ambiguous. This CDR3 contains 15 residues. Germline V lookup: CDR1 MGHRA, CDR2 YSYEKL. V was clipped by 2 bases and J by 2 bases, with 10 bases between them. CDR3: CASSQSVERNQPQHF. DNA of the CDR3: TGCGCCAGCAGCCAAAGCGTTGAACGCAATCAGCCCCAGCATTTT.

The V gene is TRBV13, the J gene TRBJ2-5; weak D call: TRBD1 (5 bases). V lost 3 bases, J lost 0 bases, and 14 bases lay in between. Per the germline V gene, CDR1 is PRHDT and CDR2 is FYEKMQ (reference sequence). There are 16 residues in the CDR3. The CDR3 loop is CASSFPGRDDQETQYF. The CDR3 DNA sequence: TGTGCCAGCAGCTTCCCCGGCAGGGATGACCAAGAGACCCAGTACTTC. The entire variable domain, with the rest obtained from reference TRBV13 and TRBJ2-5, is as follows: AAGVIQSPRHLIKEKRETATLKCYPIPRHDTVYWYQQGPGQDPQFLISFYEKMQSDKGSIPDRFSAQQFSDYHSELNMSSLELGDSALYFCASSFPGRDDQETQYFGPGTRLLVL.

This chain links TRBV18 with TRBJ2-2; 7 bases match TRBD1. Germline loops: CDR1 KGHSH, CDR2 LQKENI. This CDR3 is 16 amino acids long. V was clipped by 0 bases and J by 7 bases; unmatched bases: 8. CDR3 DNA sequence: TGTGCCAGCTCACCACCAGGAGACAGGGCCCTCGGGGAGCTGTTTTTT. Its protein product is CASSPPGDRALGELFF.

The V gene is TRBV5-4, the J gene TRBJ1-1; 8 bases map to TRBD1. Germline V gene data show CDR1 as SGHNT and CDR2 as YYREEE (reference sequence). This CDR3 is 14 amino acids long. V was pared by 6 bases and J by 1 base, with 5 bases of the junction left unmatched. This CDR3 reads CASIRQGSNTEAFF. The CDR3 DNA reads TGTGCCAGCATCAGACAGGGGTCGAACACTGAAGCTTTCTTT.

V is TRBV29-1 and J is TRBJ1-1; TRBD1 might be the D (5 bases). The CDR3 loop spans 17 amino acids. V was clipped by 7 bases and J by 3 bases, with 27 bases between them. CDR1 SQVTM and CDR2 ANQGSEA come from the germline V gene. CDR3 in amino acids: CSAPAGPHLGRDTEAFF. CDR3 DNA sequence: TGCAGCGCACCCGCGGGACCTCACTTAGGGAGGGACACTGAAGCTTTCTTT. The full variable domain, with the rest looked up from reference TRBV29-1 and TRBJ1-1, is SAVISQKPSRDICQRGTSLTIQCQVDSQVTMMFWYRQQPGQSLTLIATANQGSEATYESGFVIDKFPISRPNLTFSTLTVSNMSPEDSSIYLCSAPAGPHLGRDTEAFFGQGTRLTVV.

V and J are TRBV4-2 and TRBJ1-5; TRBD1 matches at 7 bases. CDR1 LGHNA and CDR2 YNFKEQ come from the germline V gene. V shed 3 bases, J shed 4 bases, and the junction held 9 bases outside the gene matches. The CDR3 totals 16 residues. CDR3 DNA: TGTGCCAGCAGCCAGGACCCCCGGGACAGAAATCAGCCCCAGCATTTT. Residues: CASSQDPRDRNQPQHF.

This chain connects TRBV27 to TRBJ2-6; 10 bases line up with TRBD1. CDR1 is MNHEY and CDR2 is SMNVEV in the germline V gene (reference sequence). This CDR3 spans 16 amino acids. V dropped 4 bases and J dropped 4; count of bases not matched to a gene: 4. The chain's CDR3 is CASSSGTGVGANVLTF. CDR3 nucleotides: TGTGCCAGCAGTTCCGGGACAGGGGTCGGGGCCAACGTCCTGACTTTC.

This clone showed up just once. This sequence joins TRBV7-2 and TRBJ1-6, with TRBD1 as a possible D gene (5 bases). The CDR3 loop spans 14 amino acids. CDR1 is SGHTA and CDR2 is FQGNSA in the germline V gene. V lost 1 base and J lost 9, with 10 bases in between. CDR3 sequence reads: CASSLGGRRSPLHF. In DNA, the CDR3 is TGTGCCAGCAGCTTAGGGGGCAGGCGTTCACCCCTCCACTTT. The whole variable domain, remainder taken from reference TRBV7-2 and TRBJ1-6, is GAGVSQSPSNKVTEKGKDVELRCDPISGHTALYWYRQSLGQGLEFLIYFQGNSAPDKSGLPSDRFSAERTGGSVSTLTIQRTQQEDSAVYLCASSLGGRRSPLHFGNGTRLTVT.

The V gene is TRBV19, the J gene TRBJ1-4; 7 nucleotides agree with TRBD1. The CDR3 consists of 14 residues. V trimming: 7 bases; J trimming: 10 bases; junction bases outside the gene matches: 12. Germline V gene sequence: CDR1 LNHDA, CDR2 SQIVND (reference sequence). The CDR3 nucleotides read TGTGCCAGTATCTCCGACAGGGTCGGCGTAAAACTGTTTTTT. As protein: CASISDRVGVKLFF.

V gene TRBV21-1 combines with J gene TRBJ2-7; TRBD2 was called by the table and not checked on the DNA. TRBV21-1 is listed as a pseudogene. The CDR3 extends over 14 amino acids. The CDR3, as DNA: TGTGCCCGCGCGCATGCGGAGGGTGAGTACGAGCAGTACGTC. It specifies CARAHAEGEYEQYV.